This TCR beta chain was captured by sequencing in a study of cytomegalovirus exposure and HLA in healthy donors. Study findings and constraints: Earlier findings revealed that most TCR beta V segments proved productive either about 87% or about 30% of the time.

The V end lost 3 bases, the J end lost 2 bases, and 8 bases lay between the germline ends. The CDR3 totals 13 residues. Germline V CDR1 and CDR2: LGHNA, YNFKEQ. PCR involved 60 Vbeta and 13 Jbeta primers. Data came from immunoSEQ multiplex PCR; TCRdb stores just in-frame clones and leaves some out. Here the sample spans about 160,000 clones, approximately 85% being singletons. Comments on this clone: Its target is not known.

Sequencing was performed on PBMCs. The sequence derives from a man aged 50 to 60 in good health and CMV-seropositive. The chain is built from TRBV4-2 and TRBJ2-7; D call uncertain. For the CDR3, the DNA is TGTGCCAGCAGCCAGTATCGGGCCTACGAGCAGTACTTC. Amino acids: CASSQYRAYEQYF.